These 10 T cell receptor beta chains were sequenced from one sample in a study of CD8 T cells in Susac syndrome. With random hexamers, roughly 0.45 to 1 ug RNA was reverse transcribed. TCRdb reanalysed the immunoSEQ multiplex PCR reads using MiXCR and keeps one entry per CDR3 protein. This sample has 120,000 to 150,000 distinct CDR3 sequences, with approximately 94% found just once. The sample consisted of CD4+ T cells from PBMCs. All receptors come from a human donor in good health.

This chain links TRBV19 with TRBJ2-5; no clear D. The CDR3 spans 12 residues. The V gene's germline CDR1 is LNHDA and CDR2 SQIVND (reference sequence). Trimming took off 3 bases at V and 6 bases at J, with 8 bases between the two ends. The CDR3 is CASSMDMQTQYF. In nucleotides, the CDR3 is TGTGCCAGTAGTATGGATATGCAGACCCAGTACTTC.

This clonotype was picked up one time. The V call is TRBV18, the J call TRBJ2-1, with TRBD1 identical over 9 bases. The CDR3 is 15 residues long. From germline, CDR1 is KGHSH and CDR2 LQKENI. V gave up 2 bases and J gave up 7 bases; unmatched junction bases: 6. The CDR3 region is CASSPGGTGHNEQFF. In DNA, the CDR3 is TGTGCCAGCTCACCAGGTGGGACAGGGCATAATGAGCAGTTCTTC.

This chain links TRBV30 with TRBJ2-1, with 8 bases fitting TRBD2. Germline V gene lookup returns CDR1 GTSNPN and CDR2 SVGIG (reference sequence). The CDR3 has 14 amino acids. Unmatched junction bases numbered 9, after V lost 3 bases and J lost 8 bases. The CDR3 region is CAWRRSGSFDEQFF. Written as DNA, the CDR3 is TGTGCCTGGAGGAGAAGCGGGAGTTTCGATGAGCAGTTCTTC.

In DNA form, the CDR3 reads TGTGCCAGCAGCTTAGGGTCAGGTTTGGGCACTGAAGCTTTCTTT. Translating gives CASSLGSGLGTEAFF. The chain carries TRBV7-2 and TRBJ1-1; D is ambiguous. The ends were cut back, 1 base at V and 4 bases at J, with 13 bases in the middle. This CDR3 contains 15 residues. CDR1 SGHTA and CDR2 FQGNSA come from the germline V gene.

The chain is built from TRBV18 and TRBJ2-4, with a possible D match to TRBD2 (5 bases). Per germline, CDR1 KGHSH and CDR2 LQKENI. V shed 3 bases and J shed 10 bases, with 16 bases lying between them. The length of the CDR3 is 14 residues. CDR3 residues: CASSPLSGTGIQYF. The DNA of the CDR3 is TGTGCCAGCTCACCCCTCTCGGGAACTGGAATTCAGTACTTC.

V is TRBV3-1 and J is TRBJ1-1; 7 bases map to TRBD1. CDR1 and CDR2 from the germline V gene are LGHDT and YNNKEL (reference sequence). The CDR3 extends over 16 amino acids. J was trimmed by 1 base and V by 3 bases; bases with no gene match: 8. The CDR3 DNA follows: TGTGCCAGCAGCCAGAAAAGGGGGCAGGGGAACACTGAAGCTTTCTTT. This codes for CASSQKRGQGNTEAFF.

V is TRBV11-2 and J is TRBJ1-5; 7 bases are a match to TRBD1. With 1 base clipped from V and 5 bases from J, the junction kept 20 bases outside the gene matches. The germline V gene has CDR1 SGHAT and CDR2 FQNNGV. The CDR3 covers 20 residues. The chain's CDR3 is CASSLVFLEFNRDSHQPQHF. DNA of the CDR3: TGTGCCAGCAGCTTAGTTTTTCTGGAATTTAACCGGGACAGTCATCAGCCCCAGCATTTT.

The V and J genes are TRBV5-1 and TRBJ2-1, with D perhaps being TRBD1 or TRBD2 (6 bases each). There are 14 residues in the CDR3. The germline V and J ends were trimmed by 6 bases and 1 base, with 11 bases remaining between them. Germline assignment: CDR1 SGHRS and CDR2 YFSETQ. The CDR3 protein is CASMRGDSYNEQFF. In DNA form, the CDR3 reads TGCGCCAGCATGAGGGGGGATTCCTACAATGAGCAGTTCTTC.

This clonotype was recorded only once. The J gene is TRBJ2-7, the V gene TRBV25-1, with D perhaps matching TRBD1 (6 bases). V shed 8 bases and J shed 0 bases, with 8 bases lying between them. The CDR3 length is 12 residues. Germline loops: CDR1 MGHDK, CDR2 SYGVNS. The CDR3 DNA reads as TGTGCCAGCCAGGGGAACTCCTACGAGCAGTACTTC. It yields the protein CASQGNSYEQYF.

The gene calls are TRBV2 and TRBJ1-2; the match to TRBD1 covers 9 bases. V lost 1 base and J lost 7; bases outside the gene matches: 7. CDR1 is SNHLY, CDR2 FYNNEI, per germline. The CDR3 has 15 amino acids. The CDR3 bases are TGTGCCAGCAGTGAAGAACAGGGGGCGATTGCTGGCTACACCTTC. Translating it yields CASSEEQGAIAGYTF. The variable domain in full, with the rest retrieved from reference TRBV2 and TRBJ1-2, is EPEVTQTPSHQVTQMGQEVILRCVPISNHLYFYWYRQILGQKVEFLVSFYNNEISEKSEIFDDQFSVERPDGSNFTLKIRSTKLEDSAMYFCASSEEQGAIAGYTFGSGTRLTVV.